The 3 T cell receptor beta chains listed next were all sequenced from one sample in a study of technical replicates of blood from a handful of donors. Generated by immunoSEQ multiplex PCR, the TCRdb table keeps only in-frame clones and is missing some. In the table there are approximately 82,000 clones, 85% to 95% of which are singletons. Sequencing was performed on T cells isolated from PBMCs. These receptors originate from a human donor in good health.

V is TRBV28 and J is TRBJ2-2; 8 bases are a match to TRBD2. CDR3 size: 19 residues. The J segment lost 6 bases and the V segment lost 5 bases, leaving 20 bases of the junction unmatched. CDR1 MDHEN and CDR2 SYDVKM come from the germline V gene. CDR3 in DNA: TGTGCCAGCAGTACACTAGCGGAAGGGACCCAAGCGGCGGCCGGGGAGCTGTTTTTT. Its protein product is CASSTLAEGTQAAAGELFF.

The chain combines TRBV4-2 with TRBJ1-1, with D possibly TRBD1 on 5 matching bases. Germline-derived CDR1 and CDR2 are LGHNA and YNFKEQ. V was pared by 3 bases and J by 1 base, with 18 bases between. The CDR3 totals 17 residues. The chain's CDR3 is CASSQDNRLPSNTEAFF. The CDR3 bases are TGTGCCAGCAGCCAGGACAACCGGCTTCCATCGAACACTGAAGCTTTCTTT.

The chain joins TRBV2 to TRBJ1-1; D gene uncertain. The V gene's germline CDR1 is SNHLY and CDR2 FYNNEI. The V end was cut by 10 bases, the J end by 1 base, with 4 bases between. The CDR3 has 10 residues. CDR3 loop: CATKNTEAFF. The CDR3 bases are TGTGCCACCAAGAACACTGAAGCTTTCTTT.